This TCR beta chain was sequenced during a study of monozygotic twins with inflammatory bowel disease. Points on this clonotype: Its antigen is as yet unknown.

Broader study findings: Patient repertoires may have gained variability from differing immunosuppressive treatments.

TCRdb reprocessed the 5' RACE reads; each CDR3 protein has one entry and no DNA is given. The sample is made up of some 170,000 distinct CDR3 sequences, and the top ten hold 2% to 2.5% of it. In germline, CDR1 is MNHNY, CDR2 SVGAGI (reference sequence). The CDR3 runs to 14 residues. The V gene is TRBV6-6, the J gene TRBJ2-7. Sequences were obtained from blood. The origin of this receptor is a human donor with ulcerative colitis or Crohn's disease, or a healthy co-twin of an affected twin (not recorded which). The CDR3 loop is CASSYIYPLYEQYF.